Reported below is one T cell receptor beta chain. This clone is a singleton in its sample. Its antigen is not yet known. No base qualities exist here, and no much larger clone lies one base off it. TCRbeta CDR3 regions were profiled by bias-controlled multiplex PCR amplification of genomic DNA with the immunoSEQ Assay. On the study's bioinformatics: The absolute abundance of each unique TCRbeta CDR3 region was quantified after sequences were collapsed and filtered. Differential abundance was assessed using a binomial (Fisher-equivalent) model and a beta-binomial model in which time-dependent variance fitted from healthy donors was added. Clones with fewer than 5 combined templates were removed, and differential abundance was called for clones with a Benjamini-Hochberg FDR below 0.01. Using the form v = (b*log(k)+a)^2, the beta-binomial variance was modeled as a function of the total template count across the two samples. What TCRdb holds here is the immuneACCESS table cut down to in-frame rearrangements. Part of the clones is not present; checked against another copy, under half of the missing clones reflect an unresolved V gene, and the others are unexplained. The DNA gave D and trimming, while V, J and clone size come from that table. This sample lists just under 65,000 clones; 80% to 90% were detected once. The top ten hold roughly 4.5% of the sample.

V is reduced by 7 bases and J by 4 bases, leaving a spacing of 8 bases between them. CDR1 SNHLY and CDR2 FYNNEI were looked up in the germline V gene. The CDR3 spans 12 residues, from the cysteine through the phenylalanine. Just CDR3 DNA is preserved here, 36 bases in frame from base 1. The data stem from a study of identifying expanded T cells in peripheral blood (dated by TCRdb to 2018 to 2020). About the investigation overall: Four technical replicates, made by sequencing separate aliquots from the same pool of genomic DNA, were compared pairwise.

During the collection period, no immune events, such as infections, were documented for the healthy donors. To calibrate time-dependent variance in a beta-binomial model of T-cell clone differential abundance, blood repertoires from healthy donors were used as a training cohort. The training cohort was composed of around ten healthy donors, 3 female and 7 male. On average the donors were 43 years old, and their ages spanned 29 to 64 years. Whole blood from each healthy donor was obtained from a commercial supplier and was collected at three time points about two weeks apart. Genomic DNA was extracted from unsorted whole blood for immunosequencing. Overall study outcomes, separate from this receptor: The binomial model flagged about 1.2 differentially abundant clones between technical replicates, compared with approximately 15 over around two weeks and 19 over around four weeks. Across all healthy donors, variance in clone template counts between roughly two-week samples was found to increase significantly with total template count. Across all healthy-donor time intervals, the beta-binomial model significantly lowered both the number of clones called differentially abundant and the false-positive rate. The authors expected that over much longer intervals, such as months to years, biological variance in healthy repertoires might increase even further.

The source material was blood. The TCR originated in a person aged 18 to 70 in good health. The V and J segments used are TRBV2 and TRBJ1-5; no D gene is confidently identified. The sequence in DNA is TGTGCCAGCACCCGGCTGAATCAGCCCCAGCATTTT. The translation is CASTRLNQPQHF.